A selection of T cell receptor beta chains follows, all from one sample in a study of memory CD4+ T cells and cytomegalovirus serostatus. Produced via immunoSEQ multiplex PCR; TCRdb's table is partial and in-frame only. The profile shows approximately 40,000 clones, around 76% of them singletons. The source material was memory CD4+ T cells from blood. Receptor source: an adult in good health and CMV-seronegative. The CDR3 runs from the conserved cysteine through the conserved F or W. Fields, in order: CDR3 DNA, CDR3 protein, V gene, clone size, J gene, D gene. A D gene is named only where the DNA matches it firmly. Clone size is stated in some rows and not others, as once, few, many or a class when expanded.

DNA: TGCGCCAGCAGCCAATACAGGGGGGACACTGAAGCTTTCTTT
CDR3: CASSQYRGDTEAFF
V: TRBV4-1
size: .
J: TRBJ1-1
D: TRBD1

DNA: TGTGCGAGCGACGCTCTCCCAACAGATACGCAGTATTTT
CDR3: CASDALPTDTQYF
V: TRBV2
size: .
J: TRBJ2-3
D: .

DNA: TGTGCCAGCAGCTTAGAGCGGGGGGGTGAGCAGTTCTTC
CDR3: CASSLERGGEQFF
V: TRBV7-6
size: .
J: TRBJ2-1
D: TRBD2

DNA: TGTGCCAGTAGTAAGGGGACAGCTTCTCGGAACGAGCAGTACTTC
CDR3: CASSKGTASRNEQYF
V: TRBV19
size: .
J: TRBJ2-7
D: TRBD1

DNA: TGTGCCAGCAGCTTATCTATCGGGGAGCAGTTCTTC
CDR3: CASSLSIGEQFF
V: TRBV7-9
size: once
J: TRBJ2-1
D: .

DNA: TGTGCCAGCTCTAGGGACTCAACCTACGAGCAGTACTTC
CDR3: CASSRDSTYEQYF
V: TRBV6-6
size: .
J: TRBJ2-7
D: .

DNA: TGTGCCAGCAGCCCCTATGGGGCAGGGTATTTTCAAGAGACCCAGTACTTC
CDR3: CASSPYGAGYFQETQYF
V: TRBV5-6
size: .
J: TRBJ2-5
D: .

DNA: TGTGCCAGCAGTAAAGACCGTGCTCATTACGAGCAGTACTTC
CDR3: CASSKDRAHYEQYF
V: TRBV6-5
size: .
J: TRBJ2-7
D: .

DNA: TGTGCCAGCAGCCCCGGCCCGGCGACTGGAAACACCATATATTTT
CDR3: CASSPGPATGNTIYF
V: TRBV11-3
size: .
J: TRBJ1-3
D: .

DNA: TGTGCCAGCACCCGGGACGGTTATAGCAATCAGCCCCAGCATTTT
CDR3: CASTRDGYSNQPQHF
V: TRBV28
size: once
J: TRBJ1-5
D: .

DNA: TGTGCCAGCAGTTGGGGGGCGGAGACTGAAGCTTTCTTT
CDR3: CASSWGAETEAFF
V: TRBV6-5
size: .
J: TRBJ1-1
D: .

DNA: TGTGCCAGCAGCGTAGGCAGGGCTCCGAACACCGGGGAGCTGTTTTTT
CDR3: CASSVGRAPNTGELFF
V: TRBV9
size: .
J: TRBJ2-2
D: .

DNA: TGTGCCTGGAGTCGGGGAAACTATGGCTACACCTTC
CDR3: CAWSRGNYGYTF
V: TRBV30
size: .
J: TRBJ1-2
D: .

DNA: TGTGCCAGCAGCTCGCAACGGGCAGCGGGAAACACCATATATTTT
CDR3: CASSSQRAAGNTIYF
V: TRBV11-2
size: .
J: TRBJ1-3
D: .

DNA: TGCGCCAGCAGCTTGCTAGTGAACACCGGGGAGCTGTTTTTT
CDR3: CASSLLVNTGELFF
V: TRBV5-1
size: medium-sized
J: TRBJ2-2
D: .

DNA: TGTGCCAGCAGTCAGATACAAGGGGGGGGCGCAGGTGAAAAACTGTTTTTT
CDR3: CASSQIQGGGAGEKLFF
V: TRBV28
size: few
J: TRBJ1-4
D: .

DNA: TGTGCCAGCAGCCCCGGGACTAGCGGGGGTGGCGGGGAGCTGTTTTTT
CDR3: CASSPGTSGGGGELFF
V: TRBV9
size: .
J: TRBJ2-2
D: TRBD2

DNA: TGTGCCAGCAGGCGGGGTTCCCCCGAAAAACTGTTTTTT
CDR3: CASRRGSPEKLFF
V: TRBV2
size: .
J: TRBJ1-4
D: .

DNA: TGTGCCAGCAGCCTCTTACCGGGGCCAACTGGAAACACCATATATTTT
CDR3: CASSLLPGPTGNTIYF
V: TRBV28
size: .
J: TRBJ1-3
D: .

DNA: TGCGCCAGCAGCCAAGATCCGGGGAGAAAGACCCAGTACTTC
CDR3: CASSQDPGRKTQYF
V: TRBV4-1
size: .
J: TRBJ2-5
D: .

DNA: TGTGCCAGTAGCCCCTTGGGAAACACTGAAGCTTTCTTT
CDR3: CASSPLGNTEAFF
V: TRBV19
size: .
J: TRBJ1-1
D: .

DNA: TGTGCCTGGAGTGTAGAAGGGGGCACTGAAGCTTTCTTT
CDR3: CAWSVEGGTEAFF
V: TRBV30
size: .
J: TRBJ1-1
D: .

DNA: TGTGCCAGTGCTTCCCAATCCTACAATGAGCAGTTCTTC
CDR3: CASASQSYNEQFF
V: TRBV7-2
size: .
J: TRBJ2-1
D: .

DNA: TGTGCCAGCAGCTCAACACTTGAGCAGTTCTTC
CDR3: CASSSTLEQFF
V: TRBV11-2
size: .
J: TRBJ2-1
D: .

DNA: TGTGCCAGCGGGTCTCAGGGACGGCCATCGGACACTGAAGCTTTCTTT
CDR3: CASGSQGRPSDTEAFF
V: TRBV28
size: .
J: TRBJ1-1
D: .

DNA: TGTGCCAGCAGCCTTGGGACAGGGGTAGGCGATGAGCAGTTCTTC
CDR3: CASSLGTGVGDEQFF
V: TRBV11-3
size: .
J: TRBJ2-1
D: TRBD1

DNA: TGTGCCAGCAGGGACTTGCGAGGGCGACAGCCCCAGCATTTT
CDR3: CASRDLRGRQPQHF
V: TRBV2
size: .
J: TRBJ1-5
D: .

DNA: TGTGCCATCGCTCCAAGCTCCTACGAGCAGTACTTC
CDR3: CAIAPSSYEQYF
V: TRBV28
size: .
J: TRBJ2-7
D: .

DNA: TGTGCCAAGTCCTTGAGTCGGGGGGGCACAGATACGCAGTATTTT
CDR3: CAKSLSRGGTDTQYF
V: TRBV30
size: .
J: TRBJ2-3
D: TRBD2

DNA: TGCGCCAGCAGCAGGAGCGGGGGGGCCTTCAATGAGCAGTTCTTC
CDR3: CASSRSGGAFNEQFF
V: TRBV5-1
size: .
J: TRBJ2-1
D: TRBD2

DNA: TGTGCCAGCAGCTCCCGTCCACCCTACAATGAGCAGTTCTTC
CDR3: CASSSRPPYNEQFF
V: TRBV7-3
size: .
J: TRBJ2-1
D: .

DNA: TGTGCCAGCAGCAAACAGGGGTTCCTCAACACTGAAGCTTTCTTT
CDR3: CASSKQGFLNTEAFF
V: TRBV6-5
size: .
J: TRBJ1-1
D: TRBD1